The 21 T cell receptor beta chains below come from one sample, sequenced in a study of T-cell reconstitution after alpha-beta-depleted transplantation in children. Unique molecular identifiers were used in preparing the TCRbeta library. TCRdb re-called the PCR reads with MiXCR, one entry per CDR3 protein. The sample records about 500,000 distinct CDR3 sequences, around a third being singletons. The input for sequencing was PBMCs from the stem cell graft donor, taken from the stem cell graft. These receptors originate from a human donor who donated a stem cell graft to a child with aplastic anemia.

This clonotype was seen more than once but under ten times. J is TRBJ1-2 and V is TRBV27, with 7 bases that match TRBD1. The CDR3 sequence is 13 residues long. Looked up from germline, CDR1 is MNHEY and CDR2 is SMNVEV (reference sequence). Trimming at V came to 7 bases and at J to 2 bases, leaving 4 bases not matched to a gene. The CDR3 nucleotides are TGTGCCAGCATGGGGACAGCGAACTATGGCTACACCTTC. Protein sequence: CASMGTANYGYTF.

The chain has TRBV7-9 and TRBJ2-1; 7 bases line up with TRBD2. The germline V gene has CDR1 SEHNR and CDR2 FQNEAQ (reference sequence). The CDR3 contains 15 residues. The junction had 11 bases not matched to a gene; V was cut back by 6 bases and J by 6 bases. The CDR3 bases are TGTGCCAGCAGTTTGAGACTAGGGAGGGGCAATGAGCAGTTCTTC. Translation gives CASSLRLGRGNEQFF.

This chain connects TRBV28 to TRBJ1-2; 7 nucleotides agree with TRBD1. The length of the CDR3 is 12 residues. Germline V gene data show CDR1 as MDHEN and CDR2 as SYDVKM. V shed 6 bases, J shed 8 bases, and the junction held 6 bases outside the gene matches. The CDR3 nucleotides read TGTGCCAGCAGGGGGACAGTGGAGGGCTACACCTTC. This gives the protein CASRGTVEGYTF.

This clonotype was seen more than once but under ten times. The CDR3 reads CASSPSRSGRGTGELFF. CDR3 in DNA: TGTGCCAGCAGTCCCTCCCGGTCTGGGCGCGGTACCGGGGAGCTGTTTTTT. The V and J genes are TRBV12-3 or TRBV12-4 and TRBJ2-2; no reliable D call. The CDR3 length is 17 residues. Trimming left V 5 bases short and J 5 bases short, with 21 bases between.

The chain recombines TRBV12-5 with TRBJ2-5; 7 bases match TRBD2. Germline V gives CDR1 LGHNT, CDR2 FRNRAP. The CDR3 contains 15 residues. The V and J ends lost 8 bases and 1 base, in that order; junction bases with no gene match: 10. The CDR3 sequence: CASRHRGEGQETQYF. For the CDR3, the DNA is TGTGCTAGTAGGCACCGGGGGGAGGGCCAAGAGACCCAGTACTTC.

This rearrangement joins TRBV19 to TRBJ1-1; D is uncertain. The CDR3 extends over 14 amino acids. V was cut by 7 bases and J by 0 bases, with 12 bases left in between. Looked up from germline, CDR1 is LNHDA and CDR2 is SQIVND (reference sequence). CDR3 loop: CASKAGRMNTEAFF. CDR3 bases: TGTGCCAGTAAAGCGGGCAGAATGAACACTGAAGCTTTCTTT.

This clonotype was seen a few times. The gene calls are TRBV20-1 and TRBJ1-4, with 7 nucleotides matching TRBD1. CDR1 and CDR2 from the germline V gene are DFQATT and SNEGSKA (reference sequence). V shed 6 bases, J shed 0 bases, and the junction held 4 bases outside the gene matches. The CDR3 loop spans 14 amino acids. The CDR3 coding sequence is TGCAGTGCAAAAGACAGGGCAACTAATGAAAAACTGTTTTTT. Encoded protein: CSAKDRATNEKLFF.

This clonotype was counted many times. The J gene is TRBJ1-3, the V gene TRBV18; D ambiguous. Germline CDR1 is KGHSH and CDR2 is LQKENI. Between the trimmed V and J ends, which lost 8 bases and 0 bases, there was a span of 11 bases. The CDR3 loop spans 14 amino acids. CDR3 loop: CASSPQSSGNTIYF. The CDR3 DNA reads TGTGCCAGCAGCCCCCAGAGCTCTGGAAACACCATATATTTT.

This chain joins TRBV5-5 and TRBJ2-7; 8 bases map to TRBD2. The junction had 11 bases not matched to a gene; V was cut back by 5 bases and J by 4 bases. This CDR3 region has 15 residues. Germline V gives CDR1 SGHKS, CDR2 YYEKEE (reference sequence). The CDR3 region is CASRNPGGGTYEQYV. CDR3 coding DNA: TGTGCCAGCAGGAACCCCGGCGGGGGGACTTACGAGCAGTACGTC.

This chain links TRBV7-6 with TRBJ1-1; TRBD1 might be the D (6 bases). CDR3 length: 14 amino acids. Trimming pared 5 bases from V and 1 base from J, leaving 11 bases between. Germline V gives CDR1 SGHVS, CDR2 FNYEAQ. This chain's CDR3 is CASSVRGPNTEAFF. The CDR3 DNA sequence: TGTGCCAGCAGCGTCAGGGGACCGAACACTGAAGCTTTCTTT.

This clonotype was seen a handful of times. The gene calls are TRBV20-1 and TRBJ1-2; TRBD1 matches 10 bases. The CDR3 contains 15 residues. Germline V lookup: CDR1 DFQATT, CDR2 SNEGSKA (reference sequence). V was pared by 4 bases and J by 8 bases, with 13 bases of the junction left unmatched. CDR3 DNA sequence: TGCAGTGCTACTACCCCAGGGGGGACAGGGGAAGGCTACACCTTC. Translation gives CSATTPGGTGEGYTF.

The chain uses TRBV28 and TRBJ2-3; TRBD2 agrees at 7 bases. The CDR3 consists of 15 residues. CDR1 is MDHEN and CDR2 is SYDVKM in the germline V gene. J was trimmed by 1 base and V by 5 bases; bases with no gene match: 6. The CDR3 region has the DNA TGTGCCAGCAGTCCCCCAACTAGCGGCACAGATACGCAGTATTTT. This encodes CASSPPTSGTDTQYF.

This clonotype was seen a handful of times. The chain links TRBV11-2 to TRBJ2-7; TRBD1 aligns across 8 bases. Germline CDR1 is SGHAT and CDR2 is FQNNGV. The junction had 3 bases not matched to a gene; V was cut back by 4 bases and J by 1 base. CDR3 length: 14 residues. As DNA, the CDR3 is TGTGCCAGCAGCTCCCAGGGGGCGTCCTACGAGCAGTACGTC. As protein: CASSSQGASYEQYV.

The chain employs TRBV20-1 and TRBJ1-5; 10 bases map to TRBD1. Germline CDR1 and CDR2: DFQATT and SNEGSKA (reference sequence). The ends lost 2 bases at V and 1 base at J; junction bases unmatched: 8. This CDR3 region has 17 residues. In DNA form, the CDR3 reads TGCAGTGCTAGACCCCAGGACAGGGGGGCCAGCAATCAGCCCCAGCATTTT. Protein: CSARPQDRGASNQPQHF.

This clonotype was observed a few times. V gene TRBV18 combines with J gene TRBJ1-1, with D possibly being TRBD1 (6 bases). Germline V CDR1 and CDR2: KGHSH, LQKENI. V was cut by 4 bases and J by 0 bases, with 9 bases left in between. The CDR3 runs to 14 residues. The CDR3 region has the DNA TGTGCCAGCTCACTGGACAGACTGAACACTGAAGCTTTCTTT. Its translation: CASSLDRLNTEAFF. The complete variable domain, with remaining parts taken from reference TRBV18 and TRBJ1-1, reads NAGVMQNPRHLVRRRGQEARLRCSPMKGHSHVYWYRQLPEEGLKFMVYLQKENIIDESGMPKERFSAEFPKEGPSILRIQQVVRGDSAAYFCASSLDRLNTEAFFGQGTRLTVV.

The V call is TRBV5-1, the J call TRBJ2-5; 8 nucleotides align to TRBD2. V dropped 4 bases and J dropped 5; count of bases not matched to a gene: 4. Looked up from germline, CDR1 is SGHRS and CDR2 is YFSETQ. The CDR3 loop spans 13 amino acids. In DNA, the CDR3 is TGCGCCAGCAGCAGGACTAGCTTGGAGACCCAGTACTTC. This encodes CASSRTSLETQYF.

The rearrangement uses TRBV7-2 and TRBJ2-3; the D gene is possibly TRBD2 (5 bases). The CDR3 has 15 residues. Per the germline V gene, CDR1 is SGHTA and CDR2 is FQGNSA. Trimming cost V 5 bases and J 6 bases, with 18 bases left between them. CDR3 protein: CASSPGHIRGDTQYF. CDR3 nucleotides: TGTGCCAGCAGCCCCGGCCACATCAGAGGGGATACGCAGTATTTT.

The J gene is TRBJ2-7, the V gene TRBV12-3 or TRBV12-4; unclear D gene. The length of the CDR3 is 13 residues. Trimming pared 5 bases from V and 2 bases from J, leaving 10 bases between. In nucleotides, the CDR3 is TGTGCCAGCAGTCCAACTGGAACCTACGAGCAGTACTTC. It yields the protein CASSPTGTYEQYF.

The chain has TRBV24-1 and TRBJ2-1, with 9 nucleotides matching TRBD2. Germline V lookup: CDR1 KGHDR, CDR2 SFDVKD. The junction had 5 bases not matched to a gene; V was cut back by 4 bases and J by 2 bases. This CDR3 region has 16 residues. This chain's CDR3 is CATSDPTSGTYNEQFF. DNA for the CDR3: TGTGCCACCAGTGACCCGACTAGCGGAACCTACAATGAGCAGTTCTTC.

The chain couples TRBV15 to TRBJ2-6; D is undetermined. V was clipped by 5 bases and J by 8 bases, with 10 bases between them. Per germline, CDR1 LNHNV and CDR2 YYDKDF (reference sequence). The CDR3 consists of 13 residues. As DNA, the CDR3 is TGTGCCACCAGCGCCGGGTCCACCAACGTCCTGACTTTC. Translated, it gives CATSAGSTNVLTF.

CDR3 nucleotides: TGTGCCAGCAAACAGGACTCGAACACCGGGGAGCTGTTTTTT. This gives the protein CASKQDSNTGELFF. V gene TRBV6-1 combines with J gene TRBJ2-2; D assignment may be TRBD1 or TRBD2 (5 bases each). There are 14 residues in the CDR3. V was shortened by 7 bases and J by 0 bases, with 9 bases between the two germline ends. Germline V lookup: CDR1 MNHNS, CDR2 SASEGT.